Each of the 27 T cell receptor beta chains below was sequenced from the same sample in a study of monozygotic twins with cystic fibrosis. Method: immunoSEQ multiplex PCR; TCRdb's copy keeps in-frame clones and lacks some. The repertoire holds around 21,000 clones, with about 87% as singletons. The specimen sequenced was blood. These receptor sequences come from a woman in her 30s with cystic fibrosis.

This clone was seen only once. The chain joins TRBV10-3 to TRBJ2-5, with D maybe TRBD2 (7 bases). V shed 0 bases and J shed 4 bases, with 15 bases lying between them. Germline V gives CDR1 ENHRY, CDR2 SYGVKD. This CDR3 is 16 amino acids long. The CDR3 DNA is TGTGCCATCAGTGAGTCGAGGGGGGGGCCCAGAGAGACCCAGTACTTC. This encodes CAISESRGGPRETQYF.

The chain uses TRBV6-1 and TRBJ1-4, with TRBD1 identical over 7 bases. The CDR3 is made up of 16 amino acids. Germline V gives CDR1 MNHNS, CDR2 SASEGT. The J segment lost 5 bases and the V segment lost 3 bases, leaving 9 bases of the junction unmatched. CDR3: CASSDGGGRGNEKLFF. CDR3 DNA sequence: TGTGCCAGCAGTGACGGCGGCGGCAGGGGGAATGAAAAACTGTTTTTT.

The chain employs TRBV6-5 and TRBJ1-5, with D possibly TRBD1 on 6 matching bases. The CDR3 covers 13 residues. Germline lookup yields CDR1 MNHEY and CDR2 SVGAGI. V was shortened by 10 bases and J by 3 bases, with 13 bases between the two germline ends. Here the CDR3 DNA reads TGTGCCACAAACCCGGGGGCCAATCAGCCCCAGCATTTT. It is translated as CATNPGANQPQHF.

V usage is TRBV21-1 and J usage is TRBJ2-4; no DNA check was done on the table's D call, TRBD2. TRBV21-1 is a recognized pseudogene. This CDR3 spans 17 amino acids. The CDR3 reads CASSHQERVAPKNIQYF. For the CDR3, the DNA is TGTGCCAGCAGCCACCAAGAGAGGGTGGCTCCCAAAAACATTCAGTACTTC.

CDR3 DNA sequence: TGTGCCAGCTCACCAGATGGGACAGGGGGCACGATAACTGAAGCTTTCTTT. Encoded protein: CASSPDGTGGTITEAFF. The gene calls are TRBV18 and TRBJ1-1, with TRBD1 identical over 12 bases. The CDR3 has 17 residues. Unmatched junction bases numbered 9, after V lost 2 bases and J lost 5 bases. CDR1 KGHSH and CDR2 LQKENI come from the germline V gene.

CDR3 nucleotide sequence: TGTGCCAGCAGGACGGACAGATATAGCACAGATACGCAGTATTTT. Its translation: CASRTDRYSTDTQYF. The genes are TRBV2 and TRBJ2-3, with a tentative D call TRBD1 (6 bases). Trimming shortened V by 6 bases and J by 0 bases, and 13 bases separated the two germline ends. The germline V gene encodes CDR1 SNHLY and CDR2 FYNNEI. The CDR3 extends over 15 amino acids.

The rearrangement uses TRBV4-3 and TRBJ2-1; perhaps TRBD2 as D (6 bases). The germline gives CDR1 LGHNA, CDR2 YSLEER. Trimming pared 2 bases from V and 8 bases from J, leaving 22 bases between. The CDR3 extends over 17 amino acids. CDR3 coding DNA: TGCGCCAGCAGCCAACTAACGGACTACCCAACGGGCCATGAGCAGTTCTTC. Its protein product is CASSQLTDYPTGHEQFF.

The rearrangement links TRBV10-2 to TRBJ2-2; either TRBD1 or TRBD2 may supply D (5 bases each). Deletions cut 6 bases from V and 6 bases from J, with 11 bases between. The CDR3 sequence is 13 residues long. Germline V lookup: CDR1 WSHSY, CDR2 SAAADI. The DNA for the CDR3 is TGCGCCAGCAGGGGGGTTTTATCCGGGGAGCTGTTTTTT. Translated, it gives CASRGVLSGELFF.

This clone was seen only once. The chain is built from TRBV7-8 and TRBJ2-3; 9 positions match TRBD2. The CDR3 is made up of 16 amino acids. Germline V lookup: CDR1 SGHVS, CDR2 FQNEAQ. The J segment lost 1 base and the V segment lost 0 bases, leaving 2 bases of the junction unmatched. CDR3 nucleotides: TGTGCCAGCAGCTTAGCGGGCGGGGGGGGCACAGATACGCAGTATTTT. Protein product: CASSLAGGGGTDTQYF.

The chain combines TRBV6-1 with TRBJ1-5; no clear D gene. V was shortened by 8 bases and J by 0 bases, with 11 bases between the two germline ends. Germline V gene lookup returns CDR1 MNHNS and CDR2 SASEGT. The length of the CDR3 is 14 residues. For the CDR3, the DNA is TGTGCCAGCTGGAGGGTCAATAGCAATCAGCCCCAGCATTTT. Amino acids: CASWRVNSNQPQHF.

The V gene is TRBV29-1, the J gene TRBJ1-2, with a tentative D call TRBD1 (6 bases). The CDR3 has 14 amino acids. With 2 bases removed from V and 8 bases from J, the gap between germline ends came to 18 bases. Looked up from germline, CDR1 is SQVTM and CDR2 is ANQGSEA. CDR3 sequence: CSVEQARGLGGYTF. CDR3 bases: TGCAGCGTTGAACAGGCCAGGGGACTGGGCGGCTACACCTTC.

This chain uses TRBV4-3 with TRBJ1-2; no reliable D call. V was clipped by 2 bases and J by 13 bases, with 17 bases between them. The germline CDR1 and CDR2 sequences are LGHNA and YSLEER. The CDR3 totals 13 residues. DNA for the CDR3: TGCGCCAGCAGCCAACAACTGAGGGCCACCCGCACCTTC. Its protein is CASSQQLRATRTF.

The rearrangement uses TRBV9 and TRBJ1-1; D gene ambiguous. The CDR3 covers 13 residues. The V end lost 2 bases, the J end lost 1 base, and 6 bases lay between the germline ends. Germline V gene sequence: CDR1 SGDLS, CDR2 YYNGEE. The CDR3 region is CASSVWQNTEAFF. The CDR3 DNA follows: TGTGCCAGCAGCGTTTGGCAGAACACTGAAGCTTTCTTT.

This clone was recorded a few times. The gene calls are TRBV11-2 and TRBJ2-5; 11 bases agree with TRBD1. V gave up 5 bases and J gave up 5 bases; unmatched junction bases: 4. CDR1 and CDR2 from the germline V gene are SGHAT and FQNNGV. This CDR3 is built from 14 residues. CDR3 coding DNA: TGTGCCAGCAGCCAGTGGGACAGGGGGGAGACCCAGTACTTC. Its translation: CASSQWDRGETQYF.

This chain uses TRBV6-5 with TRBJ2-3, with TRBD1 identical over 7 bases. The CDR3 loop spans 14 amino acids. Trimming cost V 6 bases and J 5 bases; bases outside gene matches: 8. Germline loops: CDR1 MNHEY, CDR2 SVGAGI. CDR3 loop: CASSHEGAIDTQYF. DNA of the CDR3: TGTGCCAGCAGCCACGAGGGGGCCATAGATACGCAGTATTTT.

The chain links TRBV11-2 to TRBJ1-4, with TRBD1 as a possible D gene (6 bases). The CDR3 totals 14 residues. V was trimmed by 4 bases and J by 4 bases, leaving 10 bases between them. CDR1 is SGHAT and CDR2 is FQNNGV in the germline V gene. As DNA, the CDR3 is TGTGCCAGCAGCTCAGGGGCCGGTAATGAAAAACTGTTTTTT. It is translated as CASSSGAGNEKLFF.

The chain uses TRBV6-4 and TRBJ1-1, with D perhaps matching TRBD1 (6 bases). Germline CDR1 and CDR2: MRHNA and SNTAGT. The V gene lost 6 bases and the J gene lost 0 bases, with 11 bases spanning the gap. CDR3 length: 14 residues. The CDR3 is CASRTTGMNTEAFF. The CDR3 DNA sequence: TGTGCCAGCAGAACGACAGGAATGAACACTGAAGCTTTCTTT.

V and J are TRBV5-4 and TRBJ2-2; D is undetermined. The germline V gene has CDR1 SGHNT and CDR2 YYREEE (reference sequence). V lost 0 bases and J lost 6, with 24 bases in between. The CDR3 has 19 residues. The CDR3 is CASSLAAVGSPASAGELFF. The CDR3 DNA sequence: TGTGCCAGCAGCTTGGCCGCGGTGGGTAGCCCGGCGTCGGCCGGGGAGCTGTTTTTT.

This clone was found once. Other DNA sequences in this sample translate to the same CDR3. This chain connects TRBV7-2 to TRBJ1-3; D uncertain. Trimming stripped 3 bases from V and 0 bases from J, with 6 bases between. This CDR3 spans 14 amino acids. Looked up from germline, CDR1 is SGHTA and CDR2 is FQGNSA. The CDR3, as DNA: TGTGCCAGCAGCTTGGACTTCTCTGGAAACACCATATATTTT. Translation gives CASSLDFSGNTIYF.

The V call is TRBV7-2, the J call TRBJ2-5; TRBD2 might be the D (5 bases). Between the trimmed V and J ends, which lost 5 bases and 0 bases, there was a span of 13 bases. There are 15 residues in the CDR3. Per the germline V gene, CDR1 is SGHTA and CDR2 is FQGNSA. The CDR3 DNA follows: TGTGCCAGCAGCGGAGAGGGTCTGTACCAAGAGACCCAGTACTTC. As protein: CASSGEGLYQETQYF.

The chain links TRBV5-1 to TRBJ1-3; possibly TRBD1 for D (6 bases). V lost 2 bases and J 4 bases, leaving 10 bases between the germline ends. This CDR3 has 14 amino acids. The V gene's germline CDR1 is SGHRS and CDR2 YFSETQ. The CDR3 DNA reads TGCGCCAGCAGCTTTGAGGGGGAAGGAAACACCATATATTTT. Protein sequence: CASSFEGEGNTIYF.

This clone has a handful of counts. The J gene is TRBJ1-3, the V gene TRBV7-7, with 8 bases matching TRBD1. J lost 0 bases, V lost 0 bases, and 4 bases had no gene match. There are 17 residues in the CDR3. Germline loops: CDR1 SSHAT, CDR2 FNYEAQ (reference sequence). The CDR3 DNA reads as TGTGCCAGCAGCTTAGCCTGGACAGGGATCTCTGGAAACACCATATATTTT. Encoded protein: CASSLAWTGISGNTIYF.

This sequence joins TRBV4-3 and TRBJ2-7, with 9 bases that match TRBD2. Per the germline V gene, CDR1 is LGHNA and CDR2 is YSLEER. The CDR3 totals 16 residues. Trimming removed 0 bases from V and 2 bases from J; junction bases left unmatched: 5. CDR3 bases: TGCGCCAGCAGCCAAGATAGGTCTAGCGGGGCCTACGAGCAGTACTTC. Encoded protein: CASSQDRSSGAYEQYF.

CDR3 amino acids: CASSPGDYGYTF. CDR3 DNA: TGTGCCAGTAGCCCAGGGGACTATGGCTACACCTTC. The chain combines TRBV19 with TRBJ1-2; possible D gene TRBD1, 6 bases. The V and J ends lost 6 bases and 3 bases respectively, with 8 bases between them. Per the germline V gene, CDR1 is LNHDA and CDR2 is SQIVND (reference sequence). The CDR3 has 12 amino acids.

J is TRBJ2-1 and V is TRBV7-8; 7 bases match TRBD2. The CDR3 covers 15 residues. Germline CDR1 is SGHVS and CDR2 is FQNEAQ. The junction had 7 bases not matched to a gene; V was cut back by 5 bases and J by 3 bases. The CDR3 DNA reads TGTGCCAGCAGCCCTAAGCGGGGATACTACAATGAGCAGTTCTTC. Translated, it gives CASSPKRGYYNEQFF.

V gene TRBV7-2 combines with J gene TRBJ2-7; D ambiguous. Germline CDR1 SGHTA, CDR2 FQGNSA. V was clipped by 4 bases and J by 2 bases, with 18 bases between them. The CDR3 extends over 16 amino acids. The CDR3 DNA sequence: TGTGCCAGCAGCTCGGCAGACCCCACCTGGGCCTACGAGCAGTACTTC. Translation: CASSSADPTWAYEQYF.

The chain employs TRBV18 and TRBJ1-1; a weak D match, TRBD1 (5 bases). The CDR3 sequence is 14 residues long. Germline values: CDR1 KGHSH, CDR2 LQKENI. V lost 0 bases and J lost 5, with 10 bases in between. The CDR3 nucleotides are TGTGCCAGCTCACCACCGGGGGTGCGGACTGAAGCTTTCTTT. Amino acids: CASSPPGVRTEAFF. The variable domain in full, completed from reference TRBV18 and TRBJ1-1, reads NAGVMQNPRHLVRRRGQEARLRCSPMKGHSHVYWYRQLPEEGLKFMVYLQKENIIDESGMPKERFSAEFPKEGPSILRIQQVVRGDSAAYFCASSPPGVRTEAFFGQGTRLTVV.